One and the same sample provided the 4 T cell receptor beta chains below, sequenced in a study of OX40 agonist ivuxolimab in advanced cancers. Receptor libraries were prepared by the immunoSEQ multiplex PCR assay. The source is immuneACCESS, and TCRdb retained only in-frame sequences with V and J called. Part of the clones is not carried over; for the studies checked, unresolved V genes explain less than half of this, and the remainder is unexplained. A total of 76,000 or so clones appear in this sample, 85% to 95% of them only once. The biggest ten clones account for less than 8% of the sample. The specimen comprised CD4+ or CD8+ T cells sorted from blood, sampled in a trial of the OX40 agonist ivuxolimab. The source is an adult with an advanced solid tumor such as melanoma, head and neck, liver or kidney cancer.

The chain links TRBV6-1 to TRBJ2-3; D is perhaps TRBD2 (6 bases). Germline loops: CDR1 MNHNS, CDR2 SASEGT. CDR3 length: 14 amino acids. Trimming took off 6 bases at V and 1 base at J, with 11 bases between the two ends. CDR3 sequence (DNA): TGTGCCAGCAGCGCAGGGACTCGCACAGATACGCAGTATTTT. Translation: CASSAGTRTDTQYF.

The V gene is TRBV19, the J gene TRBJ2-7; 9 bases map to TRBD1. Germline V gene data show CDR1 as LNHDA and CDR2 as SQIVND (reference sequence). Trimming removed 3 bases from V and 5 bases from J; junction bases left unmatched: 8. This CDR3 is built from 15 residues. CDR3 protein: CASSISGQGGDEQYF. The CDR3 nucleotides read TGTGCCAGTAGTATCTCGGGACAGGGTGGCGACGAGCAGTACTTC.

The V call is TRBV7-9, the J call TRBJ1-2; the D is unclear. Trimming took 4 bases from V and 2 from J, leaving 17 bases between them. The V gene's germline CDR1 is SEHNR and CDR2 FQNEAQ (reference sequence). The CDR3 runs to 16 residues. The CDR3 region is CASSSDQDVRNYGYTF. The CDR3 nucleotides are TGTGCCAGCAGCTCGGACCAGGACGTAAGAAACTATGGCTACACCTTC.

The chain is built from TRBV5-1 and TRBJ1-1; no reliable D call. V was pared by 5 bases and J by 0 bases, with 8 bases between. Germline CDR1 is SGHRS and CDR2 is YFSETQ. This CDR3 comprises 13 residues. CDR3 nucleotides: TGCGCCAGCAGGTTAGCCATGAACACTGAAGCTTTCTTT. Translation: CASRLAMNTEAFF.